These T cell receptor beta chains were read from a single sample in a study of blood T cells in healthy people across ages. TCRdb recomputed calls from the 5' RACE reads with MiXCR, one row per CDR3 protein. The table lists 850,000 to 1,000,000 distinct CDR3 sequences, just over 50% of them singletons. Sequenced: blood. These receptors came from a woman aged 60-75 years in good health. Both conserved end residues are part of each CDR3. The D gene is left open where the match is weak. Size values are once, few and many counts, or a class for expanded clones, and some rows have none.

CDR3 protein: CASNLGQDNYEQYF
clone size: few
V gene: TRBV6-6
D gene: TRBD1

CDR3 protein: CAISDRDRGIYEQYF
clone size: few
V gene: TRBV10-3
D gene: TRBD1

CDR3 protein: CASSPLGQGTNIQYF
clone size: few
V gene: TRBV7-9
D gene: TRBD1

CDR3 protein: CASSIRGGTQYF
clone size: NA
V gene: TRBV7-8
D gene: NA

CDR3 protein: CASSFSSGSTYEQYF
clone size: NA
V gene: TRBV28
D gene: NA

CDR3 protein: CASSQDPTSTDTQYF
clone size: NA
V gene: TRBV4-1
D gene: NA

CDR3 protein: CASSTTGTTKNEQYF
clone size: NA
V gene: TRBV5-4
D gene: TRBD2

CDR3 protein: CAISPQGPTGNQPQHF
clone size: NA
V gene: TRBV10-3
D gene: TRBD1

CDR3 protein: CASSQGLAYSYEQYF
clone size: NA
V gene: TRBV3-1
D gene: TRBD2

CDR3 protein: CASSLDLGRTKETQYF
clone size: NA
V gene: TRBV5-1
D gene: NA

CDR3 protein: CASSRPGHNEQFF
clone size: NA
V gene: TRBV11-2
D gene: NA

CDR3 protein: CASSRIRSSGGGNEQFF
clone size: NA
V gene: TRBV27
D gene: NA

CDR3 protein: CAISEATQGQPQHF
clone size: NA
V gene: TRBV10-3
D gene: NA

CDR3 protein: CASSFTGTNNEQFF
clone size: few
V gene: TRBV5-1
D gene: TRBD2

CDR3 protein: CASSLVTGSGTDTQYF
clone size: NA
V gene: TRBV7-2
D gene: TRBD1

CDR3 protein: CSASFGTSGTLSSTDTQYF
clone size: NA
V gene: TRBV20-1
D gene: TRBD2

CDR3 protein: CSARAQGGFHEQYF
clone size: NA
V gene: TRBV20-1
D gene: NA

CDR3 protein: CASSSGQGESYEQYF
clone size: few
V gene: TRBV5-5
D gene: TRBD1

CDR3 protein: CASSEAGSSYNEQFF
clone size: few
V gene: TRBV6-2/TRBV6-3
D gene: TRBD2

CDR3 protein: CASSQGQIPSYEQYF
clone size: few
V gene: TRBV3-1
D gene: NA

CDR3 protein: CASSYSKPDTQYF
clone size: NA
V gene: TRBV6-2/TRBV6-3
D gene: NA

CDR3 protein: CASSIMPSRMNTEAFF
clone size: NA
V gene: TRBV28
D gene: NA

CDR3 protein: CASSARLGAYNEQYF
clone size: NA
V gene: TRBV6-4
D gene: NA

CDR3 protein: CASSYSDRTTDTQYF
clone size: NA
V gene: TRBV6-6
D gene: NA

CDR3 protein: CSARDRGTSRRSYNEQFF
clone size: NA
V gene: TRBV20-1
D gene: TRBD2

CDR3 protein: CASSHSTGAITEAFF
clone size: NA
V gene: TRBV4-2
D gene: TRBD1

CDR3 protein: CASSWRLAGSTDTQYF
clone size: few
V gene: TRBV5-1
D gene: TRBD2

CDR3 protein: CSAGAWGSGNSEQYF
clone size: NA
V gene: TRBV20-1
D gene: TRBD2

CDR3 protein: CASSEVGGYYEQYF
clone size: NA
V gene: TRBV11-2
D gene: TRBD1

CDR3 protein: CASSQLAGEQYF
clone size: few
V gene: TRBV28
D gene: NA

CDR3 protein: CASSSGGAFYGYTF
clone size: NA
V gene: TRBV2
D gene: TRBD1

CDR3 protein: CSVEPRQGSGYGYTF
clone size: few
V gene: TRBV29-1
D gene: TRBD1

CDR3 protein: CSVEGTSGRWSYNEQFF
clone size: few
V gene: TRBV29-1
D gene: TRBD2

CDR3 protein: CASSLASRGGEQFF
clone size: many
V gene: TRBV7-2
D gene: NA

CDR3 protein: CASCGGGPGDNEQFF
clone size: NA
V gene: TRBV2
D gene: NA

CDR3 protein: CASSQAGPEQFF
clone size: NA
V gene: TRBV4-1
D gene: NA

CDR3 protein: CASSKALDRLGGYTF
clone size: NA
V gene: TRBV21-1
D gene: NA

CDR3 protein: CASSFRAAGTGELFF
clone size: NA
V gene: TRBV7-3
D gene: NA

CDR3 protein: CASSLGGVPMNTEAFF
clone size: NA
V gene: TRBV5-5
D gene: NA

CDR3 protein: CASSRGVNTEAFF
clone size: few
V gene: TRBV5-1
D gene: NA

CDR3 protein: CASSFGGFSEVNEQFF
clone size: NA
V gene: TRBV5-1
D gene: NA

CDR3 protein: CASSQGGDLSYEQYF
clone size: NA
V gene: TRBV4-1
D gene: NA

CDR3 protein: CASSQDLTGGKSNEQFF
clone size: NA
V gene: TRBV14
D gene: TRBD1

CDR3 protein: CASQTGQRHYGYTF
clone size: NA
V gene: TRBV6-2/TRBV6-3
D gene: TRBD1

CDR3 protein: CASSDRASNEQYF
clone size: NA
V gene: TRBV25-1
D gene: NA

CDR3 protein: CASNQGGSHYNEQFF
clone size: NA
V gene: TRBV12-3/TRBV12-4
D gene: NA

CDR3 protein: CSATRGGRGTDTQYF
clone size: NA
V gene: TRBV20-1
D gene: NA

CDR3 protein: CASAGTIHNEQFF
clone size: NA
V gene: TRBV6-6
D gene: TRBD2

CDR3 protein: CRVLDEQFF
clone size: NA
V gene: TRBV29-1
D gene: NA

CDR3 protein: CASSYSGINLGEQYF
clone size: NA
V gene: TRBV5-1
D gene: TRBD2

CDR3 protein: CASRTAGGSYEQYF
clone size: NA
V gene: TRBV28
D gene: NA

CDR3 protein: CASSTHRGRRETQYF
clone size: NA
V gene: TRBV7-8
D gene: TRBD1

CDR3 protein: CASSLEGTGGYNEQYF
clone size: NA
V gene: TRBV5-1
D gene: TRBD2

CDR3 protein: CASKKGGRAQETQYF
clone size: once
V gene: TRBV6-2/TRBV6-3
D gene: NA

CDR3 protein: CASSPGGTKPYEQYF
clone size: NA
V gene: TRBV5-4
D gene: NA